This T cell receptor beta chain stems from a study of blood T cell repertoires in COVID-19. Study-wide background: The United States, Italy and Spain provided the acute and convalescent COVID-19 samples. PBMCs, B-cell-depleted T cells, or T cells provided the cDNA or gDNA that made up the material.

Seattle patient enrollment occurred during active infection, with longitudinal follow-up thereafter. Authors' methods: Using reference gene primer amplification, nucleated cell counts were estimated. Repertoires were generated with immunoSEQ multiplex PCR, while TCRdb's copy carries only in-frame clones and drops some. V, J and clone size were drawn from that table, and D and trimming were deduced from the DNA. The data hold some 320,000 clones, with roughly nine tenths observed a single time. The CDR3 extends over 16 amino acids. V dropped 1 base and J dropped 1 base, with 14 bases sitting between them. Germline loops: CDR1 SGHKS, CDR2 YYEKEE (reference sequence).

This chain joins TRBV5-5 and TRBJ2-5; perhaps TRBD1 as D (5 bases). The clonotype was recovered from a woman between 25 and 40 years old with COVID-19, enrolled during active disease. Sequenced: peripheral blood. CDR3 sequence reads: CASSLHRSGFQETQYF. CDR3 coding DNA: TGTGCCAGCAGCTTGCATCGGTCAGGGTTCCAAGAGACCCAGTACTTC.